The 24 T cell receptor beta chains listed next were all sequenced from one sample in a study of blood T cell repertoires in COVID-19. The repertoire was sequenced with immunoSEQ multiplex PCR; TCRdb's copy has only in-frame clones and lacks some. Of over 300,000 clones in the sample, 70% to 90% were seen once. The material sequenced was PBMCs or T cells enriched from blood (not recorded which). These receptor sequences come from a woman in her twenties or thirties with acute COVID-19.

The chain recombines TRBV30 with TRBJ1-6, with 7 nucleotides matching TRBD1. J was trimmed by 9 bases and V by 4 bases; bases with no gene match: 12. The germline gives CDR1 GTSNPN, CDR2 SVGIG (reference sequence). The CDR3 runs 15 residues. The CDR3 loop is CAWNQGGQRPSPLHF. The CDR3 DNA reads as TGTGCCTGGAATCAAGGGGGCCAACGTCCTTCACCCCTCCACTTT.

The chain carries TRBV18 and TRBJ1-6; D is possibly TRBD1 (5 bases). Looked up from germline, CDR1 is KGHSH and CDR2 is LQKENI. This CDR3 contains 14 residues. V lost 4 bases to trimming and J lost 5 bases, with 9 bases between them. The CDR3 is CASSQGINNSPLHF. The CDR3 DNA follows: TGTGCCAGCTCACAGGGGATAAATAATTCACCCCTCCACTTT.

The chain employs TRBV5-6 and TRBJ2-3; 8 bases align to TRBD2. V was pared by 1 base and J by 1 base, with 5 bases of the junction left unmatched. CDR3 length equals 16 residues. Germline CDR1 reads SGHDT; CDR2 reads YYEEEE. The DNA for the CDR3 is TGTGCCAGCAGCTTGATTGGGCGGGGGGGCACAGATACGCAGTATTTT. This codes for CASSLIGRGGTDTQYF.

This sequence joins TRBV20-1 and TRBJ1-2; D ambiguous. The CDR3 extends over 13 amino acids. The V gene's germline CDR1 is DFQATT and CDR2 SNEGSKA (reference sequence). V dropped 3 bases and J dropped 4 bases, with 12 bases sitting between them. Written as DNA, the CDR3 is TGCAGTGCTAGTAATCCGTTCCGCTATGGCTACACCTTC. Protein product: CSASNPFRYGYTF.

CDR3 nucleotide sequence: TGTGCCAGCAGTCCGGGACTAGCTGAAGCTTTCTTT. This codes for CASSPGLAEAFF. V usage is TRBV28 and J usage is TRBJ1-1, with a weak D call TRBD1 (5 bases). V gave up 5 bases and J gave up 6 bases, with 10 bases separating them. Germline CDR1 and CDR2: MDHEN and SYDVKM. The CDR3 has 12 residues. The variable domain in full, completed from reference TRBV28 and TRBJ1-1, reads DVKVTQSSRYLVKRTGEKVFLECVQDMDHENMFWYRQDPGLGLRLIYFSYDVKMKEKGDIPEGYSVSREKKERFSLILESASTNQTSMYLCASSPGLAEAFFGQGTRLTVV.

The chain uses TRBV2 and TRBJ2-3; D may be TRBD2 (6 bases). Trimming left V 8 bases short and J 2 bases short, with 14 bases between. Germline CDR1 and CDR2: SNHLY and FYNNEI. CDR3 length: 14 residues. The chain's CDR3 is CASGGLGATDTQYF. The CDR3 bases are TGTGCCAGCGGGGGACTTGGGGCCACAGATACGCAGTATTTT.

CDR3 amino acids: CASSYRAAGGDEQFF. The CDR3 nucleotides read TGTGCCAGCAGTTACCGGGCCGCCGGCGGGGATGAGCAGTTCTTC. The V call is TRBV6-5, the J call TRBJ2-1, with D possibly matching TRBD2 (6 bases). V was shortened by 2 bases and J by 8 bases, with 16 bases between the two germline ends. The CDR3 covers 15 residues. Looked up from germline, CDR1 is MNHEY and CDR2 is SVGAGI.

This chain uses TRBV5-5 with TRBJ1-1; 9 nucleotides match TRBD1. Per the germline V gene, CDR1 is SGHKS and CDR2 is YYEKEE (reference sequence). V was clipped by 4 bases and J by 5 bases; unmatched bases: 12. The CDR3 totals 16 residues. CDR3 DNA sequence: TGTGCCAGCAGCGGCTTACAGGGGGCGCGGGATACTGAAGCTTTCTTT. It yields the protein CASSGLQGARDTEAFF.

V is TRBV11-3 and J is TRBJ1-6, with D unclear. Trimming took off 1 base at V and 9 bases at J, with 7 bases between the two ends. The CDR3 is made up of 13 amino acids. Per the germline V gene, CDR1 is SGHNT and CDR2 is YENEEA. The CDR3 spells CASSLVTGSPLHF. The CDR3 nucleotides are TGTGCCAGCAGCTTAGTAACGGGTTCACCCCTCCACTTT.

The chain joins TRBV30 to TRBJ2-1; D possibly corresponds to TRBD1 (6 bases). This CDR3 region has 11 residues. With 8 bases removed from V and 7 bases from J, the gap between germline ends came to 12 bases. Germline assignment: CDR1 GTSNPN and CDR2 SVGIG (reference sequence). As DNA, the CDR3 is TGTGCCCGGGACAAGGGGAATGAGCAGTTCTTC. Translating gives CARDKGNEQFF. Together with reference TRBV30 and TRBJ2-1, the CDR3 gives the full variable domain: SQTIHQWPATLVQPVGSPLSLECTVEGTSNPNLYWYRQAAGRGLQLLFYSVGIGQISSEVPQNLSASRPQDRQFILSSKKLLLSDSGFYLCARDKGNEQFFGPGTRLTVL.

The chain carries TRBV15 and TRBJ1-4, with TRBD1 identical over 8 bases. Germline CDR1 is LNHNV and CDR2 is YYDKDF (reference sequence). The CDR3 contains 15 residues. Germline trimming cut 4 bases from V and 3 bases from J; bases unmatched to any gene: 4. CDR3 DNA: TGTGCCACCAGCACTCAGACAGGGGCTAATGAAAAACTGTTTTTT. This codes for CATSTQTGANEKLFF.

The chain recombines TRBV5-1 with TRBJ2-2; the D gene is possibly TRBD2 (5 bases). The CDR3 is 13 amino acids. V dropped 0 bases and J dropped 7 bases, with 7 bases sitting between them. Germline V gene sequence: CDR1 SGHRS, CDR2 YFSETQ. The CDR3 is CASSLARGGELFF. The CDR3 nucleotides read TGCGCCAGCAGCTTGGCCCGGGGCGGGGAGCTGTTTTTT.

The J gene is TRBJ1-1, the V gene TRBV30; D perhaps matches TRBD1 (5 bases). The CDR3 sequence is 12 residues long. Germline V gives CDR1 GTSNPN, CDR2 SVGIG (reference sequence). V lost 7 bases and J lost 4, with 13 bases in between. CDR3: CALVGGITEAFF. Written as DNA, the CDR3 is TGTGCCTTAGTGGGGGGGATCACTGAAGCTTTCTTT. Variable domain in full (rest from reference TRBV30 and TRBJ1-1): SQTIHQWPATLVQPVGSPLSLECTVEGTSNPNLYWYRQAAGRGLQLLFYSVGIGQISSEVPQNLSASRPQDRQFILSSKKLLLSDSGFYLCALVGGITEAFFGQGTRLTVV.

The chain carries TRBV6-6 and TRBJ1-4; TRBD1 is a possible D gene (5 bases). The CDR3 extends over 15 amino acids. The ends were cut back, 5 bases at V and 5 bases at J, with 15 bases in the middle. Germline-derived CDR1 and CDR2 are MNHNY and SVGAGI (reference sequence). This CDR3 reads CASSTPGIGNEKLFF. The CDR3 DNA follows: TGTGCCAGCAGTACACCAGGGATAGGGAATGAAAAACTGTTTTTT.

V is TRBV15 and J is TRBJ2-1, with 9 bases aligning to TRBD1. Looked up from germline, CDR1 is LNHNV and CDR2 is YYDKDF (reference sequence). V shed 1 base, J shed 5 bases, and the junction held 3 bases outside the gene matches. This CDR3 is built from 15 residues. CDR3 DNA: TGTGCCACCAGCAGAGGCGGGACAGGGAACAATGAGCAGTTCTTC. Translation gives CATSRGGTGNNEQFF.

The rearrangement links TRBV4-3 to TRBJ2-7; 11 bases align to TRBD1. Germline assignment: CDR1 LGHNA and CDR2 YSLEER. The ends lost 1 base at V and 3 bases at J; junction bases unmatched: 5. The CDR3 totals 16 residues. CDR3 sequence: CASSQARTGGDYEQYF. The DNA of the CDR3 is TGCGCCAGCAGCCAAGCCCGGACAGGGGGCGACTACGAGCAGTACTTC.

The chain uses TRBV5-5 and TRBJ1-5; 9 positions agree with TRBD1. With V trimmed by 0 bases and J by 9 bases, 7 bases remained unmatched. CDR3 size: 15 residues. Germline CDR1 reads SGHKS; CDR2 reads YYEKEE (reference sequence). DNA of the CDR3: TGTGCCAGCAGCTTGGTAGGGACAGGGTCGGGGCCCCAGCATTTT. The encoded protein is CASSLVGTGSGPQHF.

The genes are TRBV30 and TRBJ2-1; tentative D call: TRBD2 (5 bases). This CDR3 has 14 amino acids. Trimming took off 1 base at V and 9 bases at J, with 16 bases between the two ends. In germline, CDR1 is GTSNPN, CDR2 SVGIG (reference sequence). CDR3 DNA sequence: TGTGCCTGGAGTGGGAGGCCTTGGATTACTGAGCAGTTCTTC. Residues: CAWSGRPWITEQFF.

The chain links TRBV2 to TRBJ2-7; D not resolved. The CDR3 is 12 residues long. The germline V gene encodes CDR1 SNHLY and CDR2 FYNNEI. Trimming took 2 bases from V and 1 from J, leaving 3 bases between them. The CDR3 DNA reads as TGTGCCAGCAGTGAATTATCCTACGAGCAGTACTTC. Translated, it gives CASSELSYEQYF. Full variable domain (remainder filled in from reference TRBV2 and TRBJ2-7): EPEVTQTPSHQVTQMGQEVILRCVPISNHLYFYWYRQILGQKVEFLVSFYNNEISEKSEIFDDQFSVERPDGSNFTLKIRSTKLEDSAMYFCASSELSYEQYFGPGTRLTVT.

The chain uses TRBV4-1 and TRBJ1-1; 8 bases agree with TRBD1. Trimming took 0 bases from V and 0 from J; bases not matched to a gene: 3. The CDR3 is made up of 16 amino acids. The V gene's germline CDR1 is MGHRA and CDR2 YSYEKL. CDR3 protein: CASSQDPGQVNTEAFF. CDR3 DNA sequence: TGCGCCAGCAGCCAAGACCCGGGACAGGTGAACACTGAAGCTTTCTTT.

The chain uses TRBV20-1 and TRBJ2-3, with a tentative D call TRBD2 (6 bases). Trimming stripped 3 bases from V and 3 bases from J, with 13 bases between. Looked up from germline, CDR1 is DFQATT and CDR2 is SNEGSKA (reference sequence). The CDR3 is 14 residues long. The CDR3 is CSASRQGLTDTQYF. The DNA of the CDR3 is TGCAGTGCTAGTAGGCAGGGACTGACAGATACGCAGTATTTT.

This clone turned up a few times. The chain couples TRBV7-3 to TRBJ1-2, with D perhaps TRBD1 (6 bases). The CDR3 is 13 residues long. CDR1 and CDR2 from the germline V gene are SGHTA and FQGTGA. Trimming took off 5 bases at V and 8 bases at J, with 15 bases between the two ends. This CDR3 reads CASSQTGSGGYTF. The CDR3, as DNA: TGTGCCAGCAGCCAGACAGGTTCTGGCGGCTACACCTTC.

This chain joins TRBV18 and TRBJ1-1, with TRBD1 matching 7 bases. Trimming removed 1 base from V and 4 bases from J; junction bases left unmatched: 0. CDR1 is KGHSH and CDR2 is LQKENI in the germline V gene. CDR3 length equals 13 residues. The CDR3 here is CASSPQGATEAFF. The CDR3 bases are TGTGCCAGCTCACCACAGGGGGCCACTGAAGCTTTCTTT.

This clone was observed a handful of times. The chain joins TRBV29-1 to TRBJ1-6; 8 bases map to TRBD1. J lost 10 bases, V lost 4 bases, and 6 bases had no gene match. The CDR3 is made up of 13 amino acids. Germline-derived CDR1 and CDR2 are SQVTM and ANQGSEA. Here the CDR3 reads CSVGTGLSSPLHF. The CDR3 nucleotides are TGCAGCGTTGGGACAGGGTTAAGCTCACCCCTCCACTTT.